The clone carrying this TCR beta chain was seen at least ten times. Its antigen is currently unknown. The sample comes from a study of T cells after yellow fever vaccination. On the study more broadly: Researchers used SMART-Seq v4 Ultra Low Input to prepare fractions that had low cell numbers. Study-wide findings and caveats: Abundant contaminating clonotypes from the bulk population could appear in FACS-sorted repertoires. A weaker secondary response peaked on day 5, the primary on day 15.

CDR3 length: 14 residues. In germline, CDR1 is MNHEY, CDR2 SVGAGI. The J segment lost 2 bases and the V segment lost 6 bases, leaving 5 bases of the junction unmatched. TCRdb re-analysed the 5' RACE reads in MiXCR, keeping a single row per CDR3 protein. The sample carries hundreds of thousands of distinct CDR3 sequences, around 4% recorded once. The TCR originated in a man aged 18 to 35 who received the YFV17D yellow fever vaccine. The specimen comprised PBMCs, sampled on the day of the yellow fever booster vaccination. This chain connects TRBV6-5 to TRBJ2-7; 9 bases align to TRBD1. Here the CDR3 reads CASRPGQGPYEQYF. The CDR3 DNA reads TGTGCCAGCAGACCGGGACAGGGACCCTACGAGCAGTACTTC.